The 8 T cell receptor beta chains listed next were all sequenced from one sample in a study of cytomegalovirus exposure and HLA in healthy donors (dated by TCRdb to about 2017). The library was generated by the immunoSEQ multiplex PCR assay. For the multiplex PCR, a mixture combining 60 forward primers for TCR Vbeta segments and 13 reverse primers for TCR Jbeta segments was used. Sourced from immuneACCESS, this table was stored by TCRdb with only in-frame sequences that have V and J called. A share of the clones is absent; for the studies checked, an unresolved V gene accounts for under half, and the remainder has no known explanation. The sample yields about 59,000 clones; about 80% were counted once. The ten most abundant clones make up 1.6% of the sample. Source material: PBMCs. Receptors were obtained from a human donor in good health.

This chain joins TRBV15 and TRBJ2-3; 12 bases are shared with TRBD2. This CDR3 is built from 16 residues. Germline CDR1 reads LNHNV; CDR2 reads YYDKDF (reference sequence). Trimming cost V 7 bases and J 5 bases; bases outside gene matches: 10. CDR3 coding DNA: TGTGCCACCACCGAGAGACTAGCGGGAGATATAGATACGCAGTATTTT. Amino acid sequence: CATTERLAGDIDTQYF.

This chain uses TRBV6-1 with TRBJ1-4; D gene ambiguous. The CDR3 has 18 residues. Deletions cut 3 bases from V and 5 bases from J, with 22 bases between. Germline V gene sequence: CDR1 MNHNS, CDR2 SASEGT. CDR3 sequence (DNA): TGTGCCAGCAGTGACTGTCCAAGTCTCCTAGTCGACAATGAAAAACTGTTTTTT. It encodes CASSDCPSLLVDNEKLFF.

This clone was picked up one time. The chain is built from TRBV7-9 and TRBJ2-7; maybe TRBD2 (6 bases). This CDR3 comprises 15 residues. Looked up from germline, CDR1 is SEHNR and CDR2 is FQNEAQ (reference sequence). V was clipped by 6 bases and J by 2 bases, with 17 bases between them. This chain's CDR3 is CASSPGAGIAYEQYF. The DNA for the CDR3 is TGTGCCAGCAGTCCGGGAGCGGGTATAGCCTACGAGCAGTACTTC.

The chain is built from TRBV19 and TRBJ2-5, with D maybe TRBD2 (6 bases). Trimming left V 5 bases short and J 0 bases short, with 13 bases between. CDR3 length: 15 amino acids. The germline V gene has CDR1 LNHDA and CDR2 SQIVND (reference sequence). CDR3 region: CASSSLSGDQETQYF. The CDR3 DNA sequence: TGTGCCAGTAGTTCTCTATCGGGGGACCAAGAGACCCAGTACTTC.

CDR3 DNA: TGTGCCAGCAGTTCCTCCGGGTCGAGCTCCTACGAGCAGTACTTC. Its translation is CASSSSGSSSYEQYF. The V gene is TRBV6-5, the J gene TRBJ2-7; D is uncertain. Germline CDR1 reads MNHEY; CDR2 reads SVGAGI. Trimming cost V 4 bases and J 0 bases, with 13 bases left between them. The CDR3 runs to 15 residues.

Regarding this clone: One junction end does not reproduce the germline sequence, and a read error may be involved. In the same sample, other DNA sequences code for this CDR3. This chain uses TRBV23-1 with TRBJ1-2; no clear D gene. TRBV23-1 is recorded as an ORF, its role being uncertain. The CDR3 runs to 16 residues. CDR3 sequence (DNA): TGCGCCAGCCGACGACCGCGGAGTGACTGTAACTACGGCTACACCTTC. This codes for CASRRPRSDCNYGYTF.

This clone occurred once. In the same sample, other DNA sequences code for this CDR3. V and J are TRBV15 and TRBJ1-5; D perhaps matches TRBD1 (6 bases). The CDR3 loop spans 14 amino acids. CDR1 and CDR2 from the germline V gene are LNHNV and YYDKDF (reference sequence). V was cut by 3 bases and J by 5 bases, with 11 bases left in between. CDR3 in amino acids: CATSSYRADQPQHF. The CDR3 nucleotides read TGTGCCACCAGCAGTTACAGGGCTGATCAGCCCCAGCATTTT.

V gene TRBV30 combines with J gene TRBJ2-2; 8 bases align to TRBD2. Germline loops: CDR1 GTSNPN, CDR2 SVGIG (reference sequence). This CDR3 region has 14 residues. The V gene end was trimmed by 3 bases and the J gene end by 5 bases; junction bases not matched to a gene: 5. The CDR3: CAWRPAGATGELFF. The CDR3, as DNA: TGTGCCTGGAGACCAGCGGGGGCAACCGGGGAGCTGTTTTTT.